These 28 T cell receptor beta chains were sequenced from one sample in a study of T cell responses to AZD1222 COVID-19 vaccine. Method: immunoSEQ multiplex PCR; TCRdb's copy keeps in-frame clones and lacks some. The sample shows some 81,000 clones, more than 70% of them seen only once. The material was peripheral blood, obtained 28 days after the second AZD1222 dose. The receptors were gathered from an adult who received the AZD1222 COVID-19 vaccine.

This sequence joins TRBV19 and TRBJ2-5; D is perhaps TRBD2 (7 bases). Looked up from germline, CDR1 is LNHDA and CDR2 is SQIVND (reference sequence). The CDR3 sequence is 15 residues long. The V gene lost 5 bases and the J gene lost 5 bases, with 18 bases spanning the gap. In nucleotides, the CDR3 is TGTGCCAGTAGTGAAGGGGGGGAGTGGCACGAGACCCAGTACTTC. Translation: CASSEGGEWHETQYF.

In this sample, this clone turned up a few times. The V gene is TRBV7-2, the J gene TRBJ2-7, with D tentatively TRBD1 or TRBD2 (5 bases each). This CDR3 is built from 14 residues. From germline, CDR1 is SGHTA and CDR2 FQGNSA. V lost 4 bases, J lost 2 bases, and 12 bases lay in between. CDR3 residues: CASSSSWGTYEQYF. The CDR3 DNA reads TGTGCCAGCAGCTCATCTTGGGGGACCTACGAGCAGTACTTC. The variable domain in full, completed from reference TRBV7-2 and TRBJ2-7, reads GAGVSQSPSNKVTEKGKDVELRCDPISGHTALYWYRQSLGQGLEFLIYFQGNSAPDKSGLPSDRFSAERTGGSVSTLTIQRTQQEDSAVYLCASSSSWGTYEQYFGPGTRLTVT.

The chain couples TRBV4-1 to TRBJ1-1; 7 positions agree with TRBD1. The V and J ends lost 2 bases and 5 bases, in that order; junction bases with no gene match: 8. Germline values: CDR1 MGHRA, CDR2 YSYEKL. The CDR3 has 15 amino acids. The CDR3 spells CASSQNDRVDTEAFF. The CDR3 nucleotides read TGCGCCAGCAGCCAAAACGACAGGGTCGATACTGAAGCTTTCTTT.

J is TRBJ2-7 and V is TRBV7-2, with unresolved D. The ends were cut back, 2 bases at V and 2 bases at J, with 10 bases in the middle. This CDR3 is 14 amino acids long. Germline V gives CDR1 SGHTA, CDR2 FQGNSA. CDR3 sequence reads: CASSLREETYEQYF. The CDR3 DNA reads TGTGCCAGCAGCTTAAGGGAAGAGACCTACGAGCAGTACTTC.

The chain couples TRBV5-8 to TRBJ2-1, with D possibly being TRBD1 (6 bases). Deletions cut 5 bases from V and 10 bases from J, with 22 bases between. The CDR3 is 15 residues long. Germline V gene data show CDR1 as SGHTS and CDR2 as YDEGEE. This CDR3 reads CASSNPGQGLIEQFF. The CDR3 DNA reads as TGTGCCAGCAGTAATCCGGGACAAGGGTTGATAGAGCAGTTCTTC.

This clone was counted between two and nine times. V usage is TRBV19 and J usage is TRBJ1-1; the D is unclear. Germline assignment: CDR1 LNHDA and CDR2 SQIVND (reference sequence). This CDR3 is 14 amino acids long. Trimming took off 6 bases at V and 0 bases at J, with 11 bases between the two ends. The CDR3 here is CASSTGSMNTEAFF. DNA for the CDR3: TGTGCCAGTAGCACTGGAAGTATGAACACTGAAGCTTTCTTT. The full variable domain, completed using reference TRBV19 and TRBJ1-1, is DGGITQSPKYLFRKEGQNVTLSCEQNLNHDAMYWYRQDPGQGLRLIYYSQIVNDFQKGDIAEGYSVSREKKESFPLTVTSAQKNPTAFYLCASSTGSMNTEAFFGQGTRLTVV.

CDR3: CASSQAGAGLTGELFF. The CDR3 nucleotides are TGTGCCAGCAGCCAGGCGGGGGCCGGTCTCACCGGGGAGCTGTTTTTT. This chain connects TRBV3-1 (or the pseudogene TRBV3-2) to TRBJ2-2, with TRBD2 as a possible D gene (7 bases). CDR1 and CDR2 (germline): LGHDT, YNNKEL (reference sequence). V was clipped by 3 bases and J by 4 bases, with 15 bases between them. The CDR3 is 16 amino acids.

The rearrangement joins TRBV10-1 to TRBJ1-2; D gene uncertain. CDR3 length: 11 residues. Germline-derived CDR1 and CDR2 are WNHNN and SYGVQD (reference sequence). With 7 bases removed from V and 8 bases from J, the gap between germline ends came to 11 bases. CDR3 coding DNA: TGCGCCAGCACAAGGCCCAGCGGCTACACCTTC. This codes for CASTRPSGYTF.

The chain links TRBV5-1 to TRBJ2-3, with TRBD2 matching 13 bases. The V and J ends lost 4 bases and 2 bases, in that order; junction bases with no gene match: 4. This CDR3 comprises 16 residues. CDR1 and CDR2 (germline): SGHRS, YFSETQ. The CDR3 nucleotides read TGCGCCAGCAGCGGGGGACTAGCGGGAAACACAGATACGCAGTATTTT. Amino acids: CASSGGLAGNTDTQYF.

The chain is built from TRBV6-2 or TRBV6-3 and TRBJ2-5, with 8 bases lining up with TRBD2. There are 15 residues in the CDR3. Trimming at V came to 1 base and at J to 5 bases, leaving 6 bases not matched to a gene. The germline V gene encodes CDR1 MNHEY and CDR2 SVGEGT. The CDR3: CASSYWSAGEETQYF. The CDR3 nucleotides are TGTGCCAGCAGTTACTGGTCAGCGGGGGAGGAGACCCAGTACTTC.

The chain employs TRBV6-5 and TRBJ1-2; D may be TRBD1 (5 bases). The V gene's germline CDR1 is MNHEY and CDR2 SVGAGI. The V end was cut by 6 bases, the J end by 5 bases, with 13 bases between. This CDR3 is 13 amino acids long. CDR3 residues: CASSLDSQYGYTF. The CDR3, as DNA: TGTGCCAGCAGCCTCGACAGCCAGTATGGCTACACCTTC.

The chain carries TRBV7-2 and TRBJ2-7, with D possibly being TRBD1 (7 bases). Germline V lookup: CDR1 SGHTA, CDR2 FQGNSA. V lost 0 bases and J lost 3, with 12 bases in between. CDR3 length: 15 residues. The CDR3 is CASSLAAGQIYEQYF. The CDR3 bases are TGTGCCAGCAGCTTAGCGGCGGGACAGATCTACGAGCAGTACTTC.

The chain links TRBV28 to TRBJ2-7, with 7 bases aligning to TRBD2. V dropped 8 bases and J dropped 4; count of bases not matched to a gene: 2. The V gene's germline CDR1 is MDHEN and CDR2 SYDVKM. CDR3 length equals 11 residues. The chain's CDR3 is CASGGGYEQYF. In nucleotides, the CDR3 is TGTGCCAGCGGGGGGGGGTACGAGCAGTACTTC.

This chain joins TRBV7-9 and TRBJ1-2; the match to TRBD1 covers 8 bases. Germline lookup yields CDR1 SEHNR and CDR2 FQNEAQ (reference sequence). V lost 5 bases and J lost 2; bases outside the gene matches: 4. The CDR3 runs 14 residues. In DNA, the CDR3 is TGTGCCAGCAGCCAGAACAGGGGGAACTATGGCTACACCTTC. Translating it yields CASSQNRGNYGYTF.

V and J are TRBV10-1 and TRBJ1-3; unclear D gene. Deletions cut 4 bases from V and 0 bases from J, with 4 bases between. Germline CDR1 is WNHNN and CDR2 is SYGVQD (reference sequence). This CDR3 region has 13 residues. This CDR3 reads CASSADSGNTIYF. The CDR3 DNA sequence: TGCGCCAGCAGTGCTGACTCTGGAAACACCATATATTTT.

The rearrangement joins TRBV4-1 to TRBJ1-4; D unclear. There are 17 residues in the CDR3. The germline V and J ends were trimmed by 1 base and 0 bases, with 12 bases remaining between them. Germline values: CDR1 MGHRA, CDR2 YSYEKL. The CDR3 spells CASSQGDVGSTNEKLFF. The CDR3 nucleotides read TGCGCCAGCAGCCAAGGCGACGTGGGGTCAACTAATGAAAAACTGTTTTTT.

The chain combines TRBV5-4 with TRBJ2-7; D unclear. The V end lost 1 base, the J end lost 5 bases, and 10 bases lay between the germline ends. The CDR3 runs 13 residues. Germline CDR1 reads SGHNT; CDR2 reads YYREEE (reference sequence). CDR3 protein: CASSLKSRDEQYF. In nucleotides, the CDR3 is TGTGCCAGCAGCTTGAAAAGTCGGGACGAGCAGTACTTC.

The rearrangement links TRBV5-1 to TRBJ2-2; 9 nucleotides line up with TRBD1. J gave up 5 bases and V 3 bases, and 5 bases lay outside the gene matches. This CDR3 is built from 15 residues. Germline-derived CDR1 and CDR2 are SGHRS and YFSETQ. CDR3 DNA: TGCGCCAGCAGCTCACGACAGGGGGGAACCGGGGAGCTGTTTTTT. Translated, it gives CASSSRQGGTGELFF. The whole variable domain, remainder taken from reference TRBV5-1 and TRBJ2-2, is KAGVTQTPRYLIKTRGQQVTLSCSPISGHRSVSWYQQTPGQGLQFLFEYFSETQRNKGNFPGRFSGRQFSNSRSEMNVSTLELGDSALYLCASSSRQGGTGELFFGEGSRLTVL.

The chain joins TRBV6-5 to TRBJ1-5; D ambiguous. CDR1 MNHEY and CDR2 SVGAGI come from the germline V gene. This CDR3 comprises 13 residues. Trimming cost V 8 bases and J 8 bases, with 16 bases left between them. In DNA form, the CDR3 reads TGTGCCAGCGGTACAGCCCGTTCAGAGCCCCAGCATTTT. Its protein is CASGTARSEPQHF.

The chain employs TRBV7-6 and TRBJ2-5; 7 bases fit TRBD2. After removal of 5 bases from V and 2 bases from J, the junction contained 2 bases not matched to a gene. This CDR3 spans 13 amino acids. The germline V gene has CDR1 SGHVS and CDR2 FNYEAQ. The CDR3 region is CASSVGRQETQYF. In DNA, the CDR3 is TGTGCCAGCAGCGTCGGGAGGCAAGAGACCCAGTACTTC.

V and J are TRBV18 and TRBJ1-1; the D is unclear. CDR1 is KGHSH and CDR2 is LQKENI in the germline V gene. This CDR3 region has 13 residues. The germline V and J ends were trimmed by 2 bases and 3 bases, with 7 bases remaining between them. CDR3 sequence: CASSPDQDTEAFF. CDR3 coding DNA: TGTGCCAGCTCACCAGATCAGGACACTGAAGCTTTCTTT.

This chain's CDR3 is CASSLRIETQYF. In DNA form, the CDR3 reads TGTGCCAGCAGCTTACGGATAGAGACCCAGTACTTC. V gene TRBV7-9 combines with J gene TRBJ2-5, with unresolved D. CDR1 is SEHNR, CDR2 FQNEAQ, per germline (reference sequence). The V end was cut by 2 bases, the J end by 4 bases, with 5 bases between. The CDR3 has 12 amino acids.

V gene TRBV7-2 combines with J gene TRBJ1-5, with D perhaps matching TRBD1 (5 bases). The V end lost 1 base, the J end lost 1 base, and 8 bases lay between the germline ends. The germline V gene encodes CDR1 SGHTA and CDR2 FQGNSA. There are 15 residues in the CDR3. CDR3 nucleotide sequence: TGTGCCAGCAGCTTAGTTGGGGGGAGCAATCAGCCCCAGCATTTT. Translation gives CASSLVGGSNQPQHF.

The chain uses TRBV6-5 and TRBJ1-2, with D unresolved. The CDR3 is 14 residues long. Germline V gene sequence: CDR1 MNHEY, CDR2 SVGAGI. Trimming left V 4 bases short and J 14 bases short, with 23 bases between. CDR3 in DNA: TGTGCCAGCAGTTTATCGATCTCTGAGAGGACCTTGACCTTC. Translating gives CASSLSISERTLTF.

This clone was seen a few times. The chain's CDR3 is CASRRQGNYGYTF. The CDR3, as DNA: TGTGCCAGCAGAAGACAGGGCAACTATGGCTACACCTTC. The rearrangement links TRBV6-5 to TRBJ1-2, with 7 bases that match TRBD1. V shed 6 bases, J shed 2 bases, and the junction held 3 bases outside the gene matches. The germline gives CDR1 MNHEY, CDR2 SVGAGI. The CDR3 spans 13 residues.

The rearrangement joins TRBV27 to TRBJ2-7; TRBD2 is a possible D gene (6 bases). The V gene lost 2 bases and the J gene lost 6 bases, with 17 bases spanning the gap. The CDR3 length is 15 residues. CDR1 is MNHEY, CDR2 SMNVEV, per germline (reference sequence). CDR3 protein: CASSLRAGRGIEQYF. CDR3 sequence (DNA): TGTGCCAGCAGTTTAAGGGCCGGGAGAGGAATCGAGCAGTACTTC.

This chain links TRBV19 with TRBJ2-3; either TRBD1 or TRBD2 may fit D (6 bases each). Germline loops: CDR1 LNHDA, CDR2 SQIVND (reference sequence). V was clipped by 6 bases and J by 6 bases, with 16 bases between them. The CDR3 is 14 residues long. In DNA, the CDR3 is TGTGCCAGTAGCCAAGGGGGGTCTAGGGATACGCAGTATTTT. Translating it yields CASSQGGSRDTQYF.

The chain combines TRBV7-9 with TRBJ1-6; no clear D gene. This CDR3 is 14 amino acids long. Trimming took 5 bases from V and 4 from J, leaving 9 bases between them. CDR1 is SEHNR, CDR2 FQNEAQ, per germline (reference sequence). CDR3 loop: CASSRDNYNSPLHF. In nucleotides, the CDR3 is TGTGCCAGCAGCAGAGATAATTATAATTCACCCCTCCACTTT.